This T cell receptor (beta chain) was profiled in a study of cytomegalovirus exposure and HLA in healthy donors. The PCR ran on 60 Vbeta and 13 Jbeta primers. Generated by immunoSEQ multiplex PCR, the TCRdb table keeps only in-frame clones and is missing some. The sample lists about 140,000 clones, roughly 80% occurring once. V shed 4 bases and J shed 3 bases, with 13 bases lying between them. The germline V gene has CDR1 MNHEY and CDR2 SVGAGI. CDR3 length equals 14 residues. Material for sequencing was PBMCs. This chain links TRBV6-5 with TRBJ2-7; D gene ambiguous. The TCR comes from a man aged 25 to 45 in good health and CMV-seronegative. DNA of the CDR3: TGTGCCAGCAGTTCGACTGGAACTGGCTACGAGCAGTACTTC. Its translation: CASSSTGTGYEQYF.